Listed here are 5 T cell receptor beta chains from one sample, sequenced in a study of read filtering for tumor transcriptome and immune sequencing (dated by TCRdb to about 2020). Sequencing was performed on an Illumina HiSeq 4000. Starting from 400 ng RNA, TCR libraries were constructed with the Immunoverse kit using molecular barcoded adaptors that cover the alpha/delta and beta/gamma chains. In-frame beta chains were kept once TCRdb had trimmed the public reads at Q25 with fastp and called clones with MiXCR. Identical CDR3 protein sequences are pooled into one entry, listed with their most common genes and DNA. This sample is represented by some 62,000 distinct CDR3 sequences; 14% of them were singletons. Clones ranked in the top ten supply around 43% of the sample. The sample taken for sequencing was a population of CD138-negative cells sorted from bone marrow. Per the publication, the cell subset or site label means: bone marrow mononuclear cells depleted of CD138+ plasma/myeloma cells by negative magnetic selection. The receptor source for this set is a donor at least 40 years old with multiple myeloma.

This clonotype was observed many times. The chain joins TRBV27 to TRBJ2-7, with D maybe TRBD1 (6 bases). Germline loops: CDR1 MNHEY, CDR2 SMNVEV (reference sequence). V lost 4 bases, J lost 0 bases, and 16 bases lay in between. The CDR3 extends over 16 amino acids. The CDR3 reads CASSSEDRAYSYEQYF. CDR3 DNA: TGTGCCAGCAGTTCGGAGGACAGAGCGTACTCCTACGAGCAGTACTTC.

There are a few counts of this clonotype. Since a much larger clone is just one base distant, this may be a read error. This likely comes from a read error, as the CDR3 has no conserved phenylalanine or tryptophan at its end. The chain carries TRBV6-5 and TRBJ1-1, with D possibly being TRBD1 (5 bases). With 4 bases removed from V and 5 bases from J, the gap between germline ends came to 14 bases. The CDR3 consists of 14 residues. Germline V lookup: CDR1 MNHEY, CDR2 SVGAGI. The CDR3 loop is CASSLRAGGTEAFL. The CDR3, as DNA: TGTGCCAGCAGTTTGAGGGCGGGGGGGACTGAAGCTTTCTTA.

This clonotype has just a few counts. A read error is possible here, since a much larger clone lies one base away. The chain carries TRBV5-5 and TRBJ2-1, with 7 bases fitting TRBD1. Germline CDR1 and CDR2: SGHKS and YYEKEE (reference sequence). CDR3 length: 14 amino acids. This CDR3 reads CASSGGQYYNVQFF. The CDR3 nucleotides read TGTGCCAGCAGCGGGGGACAGTACTACAATGTGCAGTTCTTC.

This clonotype appeared once. This likely traces to a read error, being one base from a far larger clone. V gene TRBV7-9 combines with J gene TRBJ2-1; D perhaps matches TRBD2 (9 bases). V gave up 1 base and J gave up 6 bases, with 19 bases separating them. The germline gives CDR1 SEHNR, CDR2 FQNEAQ (reference sequence). CDR3 size: 17 residues. The CDR3 here is CASSLGPGGGGGNEQFF. The DNA of the CDR3 is TGTGCCAGCAGCTTAGGACCAGGGGGCGGGGGGGGCAATGAGCAGTTCTTC. The whole variable domain, filled in from reference TRBV7-9 and TRBJ2-1, reads DTGVSQNPRHKITKRGQNVTFRCDPISEHNRLYWYRQTLGQGPEFLTYFQNEAQLEKSRLLSDRFSAERPKGSFSTLEIQRTEQGDSAMYLCASSLGPGGGGGNEQFFGPGTRLTVL.

This clonotype was counted many times. The gene calls are TRBV5-1 and TRBJ1-1; D gene unclear. Trimming removed 4 bases from V and 8 bases from J, with 15 bases in between. Per germline, CDR1 SGHRS and CDR2 YFSETQ. CDR3 length: 13 residues. The CDR3 spells CASSRTVTQEAFF. The CDR3, as DNA: TGCGCCAGCAGCCGCACAGTTACCCAAGAAGCTTTCTTT.